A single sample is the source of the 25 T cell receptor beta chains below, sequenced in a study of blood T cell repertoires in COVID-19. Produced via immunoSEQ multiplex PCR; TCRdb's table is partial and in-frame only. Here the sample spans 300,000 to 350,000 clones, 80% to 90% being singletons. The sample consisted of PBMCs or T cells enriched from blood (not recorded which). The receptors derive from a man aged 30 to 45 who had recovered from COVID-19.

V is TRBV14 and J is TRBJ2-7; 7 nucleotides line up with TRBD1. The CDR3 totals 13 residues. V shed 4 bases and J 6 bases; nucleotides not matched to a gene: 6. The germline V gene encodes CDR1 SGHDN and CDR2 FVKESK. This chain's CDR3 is CASSRFDRAEQYF. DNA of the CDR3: TGTGCCAGCAGCCGATTTGACAGGGCCGAGCAGTACTTC.

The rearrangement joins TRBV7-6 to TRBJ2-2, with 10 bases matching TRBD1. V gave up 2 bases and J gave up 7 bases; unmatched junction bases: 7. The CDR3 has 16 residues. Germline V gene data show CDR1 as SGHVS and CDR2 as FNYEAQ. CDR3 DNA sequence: TGTGCCAGCAGCTTATTGGGGACAGGGGTAATCGGGGAGCTGTTTTTT. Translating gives CASSLLGTGVIGELFF.

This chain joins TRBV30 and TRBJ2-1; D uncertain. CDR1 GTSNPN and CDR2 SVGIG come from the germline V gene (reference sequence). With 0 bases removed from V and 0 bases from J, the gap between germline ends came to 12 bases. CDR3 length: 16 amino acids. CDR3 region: CAWSVRNRVSYNEQFF. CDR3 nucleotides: TGTGCCTGGAGTGTACGGAACAGAGTCTCCTACAATGAGCAGTTCTTC. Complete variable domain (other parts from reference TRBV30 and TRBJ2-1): SQTIHQWPATLVQPVGSPLSLECTVEGTSNPNLYWYRQAAGRGLQLLFYSVGIGQISSEVPQNLSASRPQDRQFILSSKKLLLSDSGFYLCAWSVRNRVSYNEQFFGPGTRLTVL.

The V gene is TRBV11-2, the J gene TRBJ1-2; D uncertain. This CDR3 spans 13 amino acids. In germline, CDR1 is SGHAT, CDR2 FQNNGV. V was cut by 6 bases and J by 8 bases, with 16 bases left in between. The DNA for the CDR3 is TGTGCCAGCAGTCTTAGGAGTGAGAACGGCTACACCTTC. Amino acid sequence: CASSLRSENGYTF.

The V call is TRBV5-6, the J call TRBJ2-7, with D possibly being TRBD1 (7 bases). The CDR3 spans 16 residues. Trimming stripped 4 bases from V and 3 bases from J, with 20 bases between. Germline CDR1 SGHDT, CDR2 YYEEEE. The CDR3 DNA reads TGTGCCAGCAGCGTGGGCTTCGGACAGGACTACTACGAGCAGTACTTC. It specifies CASSVGFGQDYYEQYF.

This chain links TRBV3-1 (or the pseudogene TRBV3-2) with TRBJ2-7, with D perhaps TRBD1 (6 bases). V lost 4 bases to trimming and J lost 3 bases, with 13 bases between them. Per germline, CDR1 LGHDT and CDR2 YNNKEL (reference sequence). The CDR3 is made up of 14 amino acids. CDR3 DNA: TGTGCCAGCAGCCCCGGCACGGACAGCTACGAGCAGTACTTC. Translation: CASSPGTDSYEQYF.

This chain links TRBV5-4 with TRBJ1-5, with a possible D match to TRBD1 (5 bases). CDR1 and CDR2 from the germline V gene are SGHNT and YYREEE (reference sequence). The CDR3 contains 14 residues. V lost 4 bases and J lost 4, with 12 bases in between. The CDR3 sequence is CASSPRQPNQPQHF. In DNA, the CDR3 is TGTGCCAGCAGCCCCCGACAGCCGAATCAGCCCCAGCATTTT.

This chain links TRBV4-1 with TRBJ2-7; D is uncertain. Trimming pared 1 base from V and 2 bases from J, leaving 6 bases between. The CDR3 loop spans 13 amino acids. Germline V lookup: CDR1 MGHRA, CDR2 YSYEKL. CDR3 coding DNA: TGCGCCAGCAGCCAAGCAGGAACCTACGAGCAGTACTTC. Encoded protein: CASSQAGTYEQYF.

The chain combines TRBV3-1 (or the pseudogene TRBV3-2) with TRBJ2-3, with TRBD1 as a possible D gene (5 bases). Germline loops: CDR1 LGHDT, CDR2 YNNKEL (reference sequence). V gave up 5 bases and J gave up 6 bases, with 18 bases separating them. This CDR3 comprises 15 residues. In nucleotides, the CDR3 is TGTGCCAGCAGCAGCCATCTGGAAAAGGGGGATACGCAGTATTTT. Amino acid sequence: CASSSHLEKGDTQYF.

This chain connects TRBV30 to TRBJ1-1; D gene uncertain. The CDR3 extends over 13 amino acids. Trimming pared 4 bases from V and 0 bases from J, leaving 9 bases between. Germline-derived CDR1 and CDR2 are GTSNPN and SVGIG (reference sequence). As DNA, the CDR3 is TGTGCCTGGACGGTTTGGTTGAACACTGAAGCTTTCTTT. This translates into CAWTVWLNTEAFF.

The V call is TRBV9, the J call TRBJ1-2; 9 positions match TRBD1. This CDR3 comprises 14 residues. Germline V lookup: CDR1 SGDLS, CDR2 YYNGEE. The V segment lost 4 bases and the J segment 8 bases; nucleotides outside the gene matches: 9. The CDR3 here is CASSPKRGQGGYTF. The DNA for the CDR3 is TGTGCCAGCAGCCCAAAAAGGGGACAGGGCGGCTACACCTTC.

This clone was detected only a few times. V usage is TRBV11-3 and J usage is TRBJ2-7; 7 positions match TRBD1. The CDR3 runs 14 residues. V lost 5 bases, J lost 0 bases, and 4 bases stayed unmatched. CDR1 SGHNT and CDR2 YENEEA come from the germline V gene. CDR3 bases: TGTGCCAGCAGCCCCCGGGACAGCTCCTACGAGCAGTACTTC. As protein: CASSPRDSSYEQYF.

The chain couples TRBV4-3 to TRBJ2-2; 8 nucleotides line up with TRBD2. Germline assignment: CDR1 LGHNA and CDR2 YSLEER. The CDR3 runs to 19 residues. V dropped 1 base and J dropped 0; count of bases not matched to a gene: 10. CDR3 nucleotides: TGCGCCAGCAGCCAAGTCGTTTCGCGGGGGGCCACGAACACCGGGGAGCTGTTTTTT. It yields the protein CASSQVVSRGATNTGELFF.

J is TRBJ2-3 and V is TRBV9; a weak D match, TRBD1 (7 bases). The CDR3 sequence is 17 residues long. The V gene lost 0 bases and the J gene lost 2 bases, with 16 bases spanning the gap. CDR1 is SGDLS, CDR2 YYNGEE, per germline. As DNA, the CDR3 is TGTGCCAGCAGCGTAGGGAGGGGGCAGTCCTTCACAGATACGCAGTATTTT. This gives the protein CASSVGRGQSFTDTQYF.

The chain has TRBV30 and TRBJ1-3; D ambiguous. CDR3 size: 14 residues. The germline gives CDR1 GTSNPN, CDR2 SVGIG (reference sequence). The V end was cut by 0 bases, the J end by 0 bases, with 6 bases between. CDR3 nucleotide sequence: TGTGCCTGGAGTGTTAGTTACTCTGGAAACACCATATATTTT. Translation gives CAWSVSYSGNTIYF.

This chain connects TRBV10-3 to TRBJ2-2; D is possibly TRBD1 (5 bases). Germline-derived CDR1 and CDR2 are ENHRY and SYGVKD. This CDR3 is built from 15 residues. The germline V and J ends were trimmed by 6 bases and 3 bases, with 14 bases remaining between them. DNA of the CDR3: TGTGCCATCAGCCAACAGGTTGGGCACACCGGGGAGCTGTTTTTT. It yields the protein CAISQQVGHTGELFF.

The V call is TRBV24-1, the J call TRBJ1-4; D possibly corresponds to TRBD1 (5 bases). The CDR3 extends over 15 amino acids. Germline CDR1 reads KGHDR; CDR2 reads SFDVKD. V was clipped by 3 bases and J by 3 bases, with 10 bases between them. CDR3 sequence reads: CATSDSRVSNEKLFF. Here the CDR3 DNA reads TGTGCCACCAGTGATAGCAGGGTGTCTAATGAAAAACTGTTTTTT.

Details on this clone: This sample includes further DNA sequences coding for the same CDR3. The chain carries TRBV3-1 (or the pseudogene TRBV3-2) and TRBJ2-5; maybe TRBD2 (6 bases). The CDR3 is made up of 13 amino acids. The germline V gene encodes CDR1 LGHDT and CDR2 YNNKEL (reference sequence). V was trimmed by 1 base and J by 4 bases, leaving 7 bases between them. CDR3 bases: TGTGCCAGCAGCCAAGTCGGGGGAGAGACCCAGTACTTC. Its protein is CASSQVGGETQYF.

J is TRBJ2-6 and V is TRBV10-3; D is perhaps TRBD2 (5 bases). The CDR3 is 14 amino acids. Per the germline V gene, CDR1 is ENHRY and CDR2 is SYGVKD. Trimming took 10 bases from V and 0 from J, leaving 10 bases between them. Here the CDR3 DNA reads TGTGCCACCAGAGGGAGCTCTGGGGCCAACGTCCTGACTTTC. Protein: CATRGSSGANVLTF.

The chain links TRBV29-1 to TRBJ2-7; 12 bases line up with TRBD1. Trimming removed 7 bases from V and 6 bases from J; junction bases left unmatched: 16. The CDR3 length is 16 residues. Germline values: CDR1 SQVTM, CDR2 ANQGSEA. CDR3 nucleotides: TGCAGCGCGAAAAAAGACCCCGGGACAGGGGGCTTCGAGCAGTACTTC. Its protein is CSAKKDPGTGGFEQYF.

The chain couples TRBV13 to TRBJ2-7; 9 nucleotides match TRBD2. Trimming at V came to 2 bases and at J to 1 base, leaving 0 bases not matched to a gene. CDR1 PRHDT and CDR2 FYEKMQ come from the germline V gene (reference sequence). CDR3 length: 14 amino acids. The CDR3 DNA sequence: TGTGCCAGCAGCTTACTAGCGGGATCCTACGAGCAGTACTTC. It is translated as CASSLLAGSYEQYF.

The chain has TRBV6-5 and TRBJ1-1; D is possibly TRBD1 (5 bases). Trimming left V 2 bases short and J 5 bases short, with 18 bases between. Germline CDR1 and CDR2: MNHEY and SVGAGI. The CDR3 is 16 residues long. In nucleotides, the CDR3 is TGTGCCAGCAGTTACGATTCGATAGGGGCGCGGACTGAAGCTTTCTTT. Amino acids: CASSYDSIGARTEAFF.

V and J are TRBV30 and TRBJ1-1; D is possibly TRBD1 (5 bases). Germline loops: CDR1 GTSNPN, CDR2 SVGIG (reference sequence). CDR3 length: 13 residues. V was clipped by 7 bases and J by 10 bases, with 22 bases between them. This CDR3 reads CASLRTGVKGAFF. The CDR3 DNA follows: TGTGCCTCTCTCCGGACGGGGGTTAAGGGAGCTTTCTTT.

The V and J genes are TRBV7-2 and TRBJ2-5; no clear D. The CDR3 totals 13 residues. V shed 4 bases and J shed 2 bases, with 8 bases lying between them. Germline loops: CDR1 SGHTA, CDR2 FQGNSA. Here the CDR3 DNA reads TGTGCCAGCAGCTCCTTCAGGCAAGAGACCCAGTACTTC. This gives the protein CASSSFRQETQYF.

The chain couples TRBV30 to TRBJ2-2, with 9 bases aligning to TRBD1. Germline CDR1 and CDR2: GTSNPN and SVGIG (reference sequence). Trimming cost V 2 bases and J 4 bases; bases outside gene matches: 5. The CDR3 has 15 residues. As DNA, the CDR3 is TGTGCCTGGAGTTACCGGGACAGGGTCACCGGGGAGCTGTTTTTT. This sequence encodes CAWSYRDRVTGELFF. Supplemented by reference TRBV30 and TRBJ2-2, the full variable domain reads SQTIHQWPATLVQPVGSPLSLECTVEGTSNPNLYWYRQAAGRGLQLLFYSVGIGQISSEVPQNLSASRPQDRQFILSSKKLLLSDSGFYLCAWSYRDRVTGELFFGEGSRLTVL.